This section outlines one T cell receptor (beta chain) sequence together with its context. Treatment described: over 15 received Ad26.COV2.S at low or high dose, single or two shots; about 5 received placebo; per-sample allocation not given. Vaccine and placebo recipients were sampled on day 63 after the first injection. Boston provided a donor who was an adult aged 18-55 years. The data belong to a study of Ad26.COV2.S vaccination and SARS-CoV-2 variants. Overall study context: Donor allocation was to the COV1001 Ad26.COV2.S trial arm.

Only in-frame clones appear in the TCRdb table, and some are missing; sequencing was by immunoSEQ multiplex PCR. The sample consists of approximately 250,000 clones, roughly nine tenths of them appearing once. This receptor was taken from a person between 18 and 60 years old who received the Ad26.COV2.S COVID-19 vaccine or a placebo. Here the sequenced sample was peripheral blood, taken in a trial of Ad26.COV2.S vaccine versus placebo.

The CDR3 region is CASSGDRITNYGYTF. The CDR3 nucleotides are TGTGCCAGCAGCGGAGACAGGATTACTAACTATGGCTACACCTTC. The chain combines TRBV11-2 with TRBJ1-2, with D tentatively TRBD1 (6 bases). The CDR3 is made up of 15 amino acids. CDR1 and CDR2 (germline): SGHAT, FQNNGV. With 5 bases removed from V and 0 bases from J, the gap between germline ends came to 13 bases.